The sequence of this T cell receptor (beta chain) was determined in a study of T-cell reconstitution after alpha-beta-depleted transplantation in children. Using unique molecular identifiers, the investigators prepared the TCRbeta library. MiXCR, applied by TCRdb to the PCR reads, yields one record per CDR3 protein. The sample consists of about 1,000,000 distinct CDR3 sequences, about 26% of them appearing once. This clonotype was observed a handful of times. Germline V lookup: CDR1 SGHRS, CDR2 YFSETQ. The CDR3 sequence is 15 residues long. Trimming took off 4 bases at V and 4 bases at J, with 14 bases between the two ends.

This clonotype originated in a boy younger than two who had a stem cell transplant for SCID, so the T cells may come from the graft donor. The sample in question was PBMCs, mostly from graft donor cells, obtained 360 days after TCRalphabeta/CD19-depleted stem cell transplant. The chain links TRBV5-1 to TRBJ2-2; tentative D call: TRBD1 (6 bases). The CDR3 here is CASSHIDRSTGELFF. The DNA of the CDR3 is TGCGCCAGCAGCCACATCGACAGGTCCACCGGGGAGCTGTTTTTT. Supplemented by reference TRBV5-1 and TRBJ2-2, the full variable domain reads KAGVTQTPRYLIKTRGQQVTLSCSPISGHRSVSWYQQTPGQGLQFLFEYFSETQRNKGNFPGRFSGRQFSNSRSEMNVSTLELGDSALYLCASSHIDRSTGELFFGEGSRLTVL.